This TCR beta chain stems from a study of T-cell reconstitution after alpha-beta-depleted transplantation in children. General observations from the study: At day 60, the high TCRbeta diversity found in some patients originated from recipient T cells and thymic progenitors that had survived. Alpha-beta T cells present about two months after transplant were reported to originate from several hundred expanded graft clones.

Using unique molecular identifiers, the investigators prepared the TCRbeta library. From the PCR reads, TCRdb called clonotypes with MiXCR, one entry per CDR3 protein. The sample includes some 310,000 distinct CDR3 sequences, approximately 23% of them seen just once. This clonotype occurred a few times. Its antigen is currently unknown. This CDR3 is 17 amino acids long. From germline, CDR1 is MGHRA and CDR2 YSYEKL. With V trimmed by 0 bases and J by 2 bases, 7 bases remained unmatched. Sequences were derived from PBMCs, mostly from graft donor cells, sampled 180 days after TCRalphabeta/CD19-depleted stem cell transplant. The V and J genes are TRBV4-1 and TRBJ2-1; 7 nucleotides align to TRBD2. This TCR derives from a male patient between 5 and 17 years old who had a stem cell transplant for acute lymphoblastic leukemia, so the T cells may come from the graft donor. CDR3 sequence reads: CASSQDWLAAAYNEQFF. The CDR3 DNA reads TGCGCCAGCAGCCAAGATTGGCTAGCGGCTGCCTACAATGAGCAGTTCTTC.